The rows below give T cell receptor beta chains drawn from one sample of a study of T cells in Graves' hyperthyroidism and ophthalmopathy. TCRdb passed the multiplex PCR reads through MiXCR, listing each CDR3 protein once. The sample lists a few hundred thousand distinct CDR3 sequences; approximately 44% were seen once. Sequenced: peripheral blood or thyroid tissue (not recorded which). These receptors all stem from a young woman with Graves' hyperthyroidism. Each CDR3 is given with its conserved first and last residue. D genes are given only for firm matches. Expanded clones get a size class; other rows say once, few or many, or leave the size out.

d_call j_call clone_size v_call cdr3_nt cdr3_aa
- TRBJ2-2 - TRBV20-1 TGCAGTGCTAGAGATTTGGCGGGGCTCGGCGGGGAGCTGTTTTTT CSARDLAGLGGELFF
- TRBJ2-5 - TRBV10-2 TGCGCCAGCAGTGAGCGGACACGGAGTATCGGGGAGACCCAGTACTTC CASSERTRSIGETQYF
TRBD2 TRBJ2-1 few TRBV15 TGTGCCATCACGACTAGCGGGAGCTACAATGAGCAGTTCTTC CAITTSGSYNEQFF
TRBD2 TRBJ2-7 many TRBV4-3 TGCGCCAGCAGCCAACTAGCGGGAGGGTACGAGCAGTACTTC CASSQLAGGYEQYF
- TRBJ2-7 many TRBV12-3/TRBV12-4 TGTGCCAGCAGCCTCCTCCACGAGCAGTACTTC CASSLLHEQYF
TRBD1 TRBJ1-1 few TRBV3-1 TGTGCCAGCAGCCAAGATCACAGGGGCCCTGAAGCTTTCTTT CASSQDHRGPEAFF
- TRBJ2-2 - TRBV12-5 TGTGCTAGTGGTTTGGTAGCGGCCGGGACCGGGGAGCTGTTTTTT CASGLVAAGTGELFF
- TRBJ1-5 few TRBV9 TGTGCCAGCAGCGTAGGTGATTTTCAGCCCCAGCATTTT CASSVGDFQPQHF
- TRBJ2-7 many TRBV7-3 TGTGCCAGCAGCTTAGAGACTTCACACTCCTACGAGCAGTACTTC CASSLETSHSYEQYF
- TRBJ1-1 - TRBV7-6 TGTGCCAGCAGCCTCAGACTGGCAACTAATGAAGCTTTCTTT CASSLRLATNEAFF
- TRBJ2-3 - TRBV15 TGTGCCACCAGCAGAGGATGGGCCGGGCTGATTAGCACAGATACGCAGTATTTT CATSRGWAGLISTDTQYF
- TRBJ2-1 many TRBV7-2 TGTGCCAGCAGCTTAGGGGGAGGCTCCTACAATGAGCAGTTCTTC CASSLGGGSYNEQFF
- TRBJ2-7 - TRBV15 TGTGCCACCAGCAGAGGGACACCATCCACCATGGGGGAGCAGTACTTC CATSRGTPSTMGEQYF
- TRBJ1-1 - TRBV7-6 TGTGCCGGCAGCCAAGGTGTCGAGAACACTGAAGCTTTCTTT CAGSQGVENTEAFF
- TRBJ2-7 many TRBV11-3 TGTGCCAGCAGCGTAGCCGACAGCTCCTACGAGCAGTACTTC CASSVADSSYEQYF
TRBD1 TRBJ2-4 few TRBV10-3 TGTGCCACCCCTCGGGACAGGGGTCACATTCAGTACTTC CATPRDRGHIQYF
TRBD1 TRBJ2-5 many TRBV7-9 TGTGCCAGCAGCACAAGACAGGGGCAAGAGACCCAGTACTTC CASSTRQGQETQYF
- TRBJ2-7 many TRBV5-4 TGTGCCAGCAGCTGGGCGAGTAGCGGCGCCTACGAGCAGTACTTC CASSWASSGAYEQYF
- TRBJ1-5 - TRBV6-1 TGTGCCAGCAGTAAAGGACTAGCGGCCTACGAGCATTTT CASSKGLAAYEHF
TRBD2 TRBJ2-7 many TRBV7-2 TGTGCCAGCAGCTTTGTGGGACTAGCGGGAGAGGAGCAGTACTTC CASSFVGLAGEEQYF
TRBD1 TRBJ1-6 - TRBV20-1 TGCAGTGCTGAGACAGGGTTGCATTCACCCCTCCACTTT CSAETGLHSPLHF
- TRBJ1-3 few TRBV3-1 TGTGCCAGCAGCCAAAGAGGGTCTGGAAACACCATATATTTT CASSQRGSGNTIYF
TRBD2 TRBJ2-2 once TRBV5-1 TGCGCCAGCAGCTTGGTAGTAGCGGGAGTCAATGAGCTGTTTTTT CASSLVVAGVNELFF
TRBD2 TRBJ2-1 - TRBV9 TGTGCCAGCAGCGGGAGCGGGAGCTCCTACAATGAGCAGTTCTTC CASSGSGSSYNEQFF
TRBD1 TRBJ1-2 - TRBV24-1 TGTGCCACCAGTGATGGGACAGCGCAATATGGCTACACCTTC CATSDGTAQYGYTF
- TRBJ1-5 - TRBV12-5 TGTGCTAGTGGTTTGAGCAGGGACGGCAATGAGCATTTT CASGLSRDGNEHF
- TRBJ1-1 many TRBV7-3 TGTGCCAGCAGCTTAGCGGGATCGAACACTGAAGCTTTCTTT CASSLAGSNTEAFF
- TRBJ2-2 many TRBV28 TGTGCCAGCACCGTTAACACCGGGGAGCTGTTTTTT CASTVNTGELFF
TRBD2 TRBJ2-2 many TRBV12-3/TRBV12-4 TGTGCCAGCAGTTTATCCGTCCCCGGCCTAGCGGGAGCCACCGGGGAGCTGTTTTTT CASSLSVPGLAGATGELFF
- TRBJ2-3 - TRBV7-2 TGTGCCAGCAGCTTATCCCGGACATCGGTCACAGATACGCAGTATTTT CASSLSRTSVTDTQYF
- TRBJ1-2 many TRBV12-3/TRBV12-4 TGTGCCAGCAGCCCATGGACAGCGATTAACTATGGCTACACCTTC CASSPWTAINYGYTF
- TRBJ2-3 - TRBV7-2 TGTGCCAGCAGCTTAATGGATTCCGATACGCAGTATTTT CASSLMDSDTQYF